The present T cell receptor (beta chain) was sequenced within a study of shared clonotypes between healthy human individuals. In the study overall: Each donor had three CD4 naive, three CD4 memory, two CD8 naive and one CD8 memory plate. Study outcomes and limitations: Several donors showed sharing of roughly 5% of naive CD4 clonotypes.

Data came from immunoSEQ multiplex PCR; TCRdb stores just in-frame clones and leaves some out. Of 2 million to 2.5 million clones listed, 80% to 95% were seen once; the top ten hold 0.3% to 0.4%. The count of this clone is one. Its matching antigen is unknown. Germline lookup yields CDR1 SNHLY and CDR2 FYNNEI. The CDR3 has 12 residues. Trimming removed 5 bases at V and 10 bases at J, with 12 bases between. Adult Caucasians living in Nashville, Tennessee made up all of the donors. In the CD4+ fraction, cells were divided into CD45RA+ naive and CD45RA-negative memory subsets. The sequencing sample was made of naive CD4+ T cells from PBMCs. The subset: CD45RA+ positively selected. The V gene is TRBV2, the J gene TRBJ1-3, with a weak D call TRBD1 (5 bases). The origin of this receptor is a man aged 18 to 29 in good health. Some clones in this sample may be carry-over from other donors' samples. The CDR3 DNA follows: TGTGCCAGCAGTCCTTTGGAGGGGACCATATATTTT. This codes for CASSPLEGTIYF.